This entry features one T cell receptor (beta chain) sequence. Its antigen is as yet unknown. Some clones are missing from TCRdb's copy, which holds only in-frame ones; the method was immunoSEQ multiplex PCR. This table holds roughly 890,000 clones, 80% to 95% found once. The data belong to a study of shared clonotypes between healthy human individuals. Positive CCR7 selection of CD45RO-negative cells yielded the naive CD8 cells, and terminally differentiated effector memory CD45RA+ cells were excluded. V was pared by 0 bases and J by 0 bases, with 12 bases between. There are 16 residues in the CDR3. Germline V gene lookup returns CDR1 MGHRA and CDR2 YSYEKL. Whole-study results and caveats: Shared across four donors were around 5% of the naive CD4 clonotypes.

The source of this sequence is a man aged 30 to 39 in good health. The chain joins TRBV4-1 to TRBJ2-7, with D perhaps matching TRBD2 (5 bases). Input material: naive CD8+ T cells sorted from blood. CDR3 nucleotides: TGCGCCAGCAGCCAAGATCGGGGTAGCGTCTCCTACGAGCAGTACTTC. Protein: CASSQDRGSVSYEQYF.